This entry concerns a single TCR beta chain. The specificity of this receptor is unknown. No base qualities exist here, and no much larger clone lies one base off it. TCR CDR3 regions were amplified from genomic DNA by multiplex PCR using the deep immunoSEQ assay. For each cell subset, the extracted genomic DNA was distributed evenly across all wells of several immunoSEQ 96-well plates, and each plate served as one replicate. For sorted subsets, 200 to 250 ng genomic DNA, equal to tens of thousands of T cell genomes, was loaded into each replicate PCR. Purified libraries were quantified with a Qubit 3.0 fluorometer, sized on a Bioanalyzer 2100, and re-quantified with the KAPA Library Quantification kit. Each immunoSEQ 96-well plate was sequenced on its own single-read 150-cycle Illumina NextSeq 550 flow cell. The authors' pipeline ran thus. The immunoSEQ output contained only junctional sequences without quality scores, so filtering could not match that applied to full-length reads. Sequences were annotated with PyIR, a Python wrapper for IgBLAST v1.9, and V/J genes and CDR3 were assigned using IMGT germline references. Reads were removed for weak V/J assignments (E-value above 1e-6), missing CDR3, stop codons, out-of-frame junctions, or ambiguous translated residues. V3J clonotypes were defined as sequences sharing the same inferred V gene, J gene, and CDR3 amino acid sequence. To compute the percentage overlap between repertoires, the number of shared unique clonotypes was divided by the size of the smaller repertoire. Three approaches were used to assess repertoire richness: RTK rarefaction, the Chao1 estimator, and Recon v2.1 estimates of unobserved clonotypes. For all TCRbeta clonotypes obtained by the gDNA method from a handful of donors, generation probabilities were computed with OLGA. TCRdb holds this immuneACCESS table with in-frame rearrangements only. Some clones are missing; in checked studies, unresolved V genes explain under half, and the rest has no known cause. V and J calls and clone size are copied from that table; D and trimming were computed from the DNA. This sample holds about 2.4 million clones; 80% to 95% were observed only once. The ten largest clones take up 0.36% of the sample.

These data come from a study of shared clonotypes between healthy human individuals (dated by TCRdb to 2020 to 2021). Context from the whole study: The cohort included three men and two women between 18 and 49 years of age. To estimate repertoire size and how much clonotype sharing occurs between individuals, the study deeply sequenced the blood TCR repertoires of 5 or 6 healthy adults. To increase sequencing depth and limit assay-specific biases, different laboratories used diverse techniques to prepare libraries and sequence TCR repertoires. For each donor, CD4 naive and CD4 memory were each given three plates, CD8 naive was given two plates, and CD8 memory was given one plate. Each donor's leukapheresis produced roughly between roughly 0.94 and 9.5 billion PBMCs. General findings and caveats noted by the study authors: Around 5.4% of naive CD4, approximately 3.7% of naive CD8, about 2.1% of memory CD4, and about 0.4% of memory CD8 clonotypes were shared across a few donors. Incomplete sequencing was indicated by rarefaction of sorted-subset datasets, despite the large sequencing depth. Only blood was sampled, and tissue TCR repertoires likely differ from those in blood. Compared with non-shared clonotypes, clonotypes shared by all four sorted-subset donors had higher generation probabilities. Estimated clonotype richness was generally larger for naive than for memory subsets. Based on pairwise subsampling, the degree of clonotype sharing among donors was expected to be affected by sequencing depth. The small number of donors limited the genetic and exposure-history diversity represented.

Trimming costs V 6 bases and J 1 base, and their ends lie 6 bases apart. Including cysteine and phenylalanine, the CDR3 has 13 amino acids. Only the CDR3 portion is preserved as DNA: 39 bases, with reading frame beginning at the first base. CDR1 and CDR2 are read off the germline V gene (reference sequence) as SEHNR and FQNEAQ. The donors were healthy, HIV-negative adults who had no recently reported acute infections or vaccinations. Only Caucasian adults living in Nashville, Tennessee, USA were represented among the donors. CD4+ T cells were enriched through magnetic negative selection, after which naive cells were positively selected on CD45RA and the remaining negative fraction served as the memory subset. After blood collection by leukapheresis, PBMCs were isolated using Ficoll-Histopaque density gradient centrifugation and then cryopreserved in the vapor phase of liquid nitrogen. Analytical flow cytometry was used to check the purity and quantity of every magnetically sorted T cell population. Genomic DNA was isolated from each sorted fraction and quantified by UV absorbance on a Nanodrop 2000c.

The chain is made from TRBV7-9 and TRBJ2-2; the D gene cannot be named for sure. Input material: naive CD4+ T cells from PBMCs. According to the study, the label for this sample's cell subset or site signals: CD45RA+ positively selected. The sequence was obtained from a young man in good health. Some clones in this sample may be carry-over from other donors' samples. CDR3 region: CASRVVNTGELFF. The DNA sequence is TGTGCCAGCAGGGTAGTGAACACCGGGGAGCTGTTTTTT.